This T cell receptor beta chain was found in a study of blood T cell repertoires in COVID-19. The germline V gene encodes CDR1 SQVTM and CDR2 ANQGSEA. The CDR3 runs to 13 residues. V lost 1 base and J lost 1, with 7 bases in between. Per the study methods: Amplifying reference gene primers gave estimates of nucleated cell counts. Libraries were prepared by immunoSEQ multiplex PCR; TCRdb keeps only in-frame clonotypes and omits some of them. For V, J and clone size, that table is used; D and trimming come from the DNA. The table has hundreds of thousands of clones, about 88% seen once. The J gene is TRBJ1-1, the V gene TRBV29-1; D gene uncertain. The receptor comes from a woman between 18 and 29 years old who had been exposed to COVID-19. The sequenced material came from PBMCs or T cells enriched from blood (not recorded which). CDR3 region: CSVEGRENTEAFF. The CDR3 DNA is TGCAGCGTTGAAGGGCGGGAGAACACTGAAGCTTTCTTT.